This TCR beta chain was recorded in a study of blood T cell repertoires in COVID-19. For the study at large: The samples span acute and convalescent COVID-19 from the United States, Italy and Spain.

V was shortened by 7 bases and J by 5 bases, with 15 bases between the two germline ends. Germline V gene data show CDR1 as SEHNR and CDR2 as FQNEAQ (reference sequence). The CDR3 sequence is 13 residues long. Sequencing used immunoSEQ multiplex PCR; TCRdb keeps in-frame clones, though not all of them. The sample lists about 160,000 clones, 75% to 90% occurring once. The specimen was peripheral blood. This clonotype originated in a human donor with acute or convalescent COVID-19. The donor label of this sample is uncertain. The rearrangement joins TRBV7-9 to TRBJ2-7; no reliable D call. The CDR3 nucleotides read TGTGCCAGCACCCTAACCCCCCGCCACGAGCAGTACTTC. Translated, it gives CASTLTPRHEQYF.